Listed below are T cell receptor beta chains from one sample, sequenced in a study of blood T cell repertoires in COVID-19. Method: immunoSEQ multiplex PCR; TCRdb's copy keeps in-frame clones and lacks some. The sample records over 200,000 clones, approximately 88% being singletons. The source material was peripheral blood. Source of these receptors: a human donor in a cohort sampled during active COVID-19. Each CDR3 is given with its conserved first and last residue. The order of the fields is J gene, clone size, V gene, CDR3 protein. Not all rows give a size; the values are once, few, many and, for expanded clones, a class.

J: TRBJ2-5; size: .; V: TRBV11-2; CDR3: CASRLLPSEETQYF
J: TRBJ2-7; size: .; V: TRBV19; CDR3: CASSSQTDSGEQYF
J: TRBJ2-3; size: .; V: TRBV11-2; CDR3: CASSSGSNPSTDTQYF
J: TRBJ2-7; size: .; V: TRBV6-1; CDR3: CASSEGTSIYEQYF
J: TRBJ2-3; size: once; V: TRBV7-2; CDR3: CASPSGWRDTQYF
J: TRBJ2-7; size: .; V: TRBV18; CDR3: CASSRGDRTYEQYF
J: TRBJ1-4; size: .; V: TRBV4-1; CDR3: CASSLLLGGREKLFF
J: TRBJ2-7; size: .; V: TRBV7-2; CDR3: CASSSTWTSGSEQYF
J: TRBJ1-2; size: .; V: TRBV19; CDR3: CASSMMGRSYGYTF
J: TRBJ1-6; size: .; V: TRBV27; CDR3: CASSSPPGDLPEDSPLHF
J: TRBJ2-1; size: .; V: TRBV11-2; CDR3: CASSLGAGGLNEQFF
J: TRBJ2-7; size: .; V: TRBV30; CDR3: CACRTGTEQYF
J: TRBJ1-5; size: .; V: TRBV7-2; CDR3: CASSLDSGLQPQHF
J: TRBJ1-1; size: .; V: TRBV2; CDR3: CASHLQGENTEAFF
J: TRBJ2-1; size: .; V: TRBV14; CDR3: CASSPAGTSGSYEQFF
J: TRBJ2-2; size: .; V: TRBV15; CDR3: CATSRRVDSRNTGELFF
J: TRBJ1-5; size: .; V: TRBV4-1; CDR3: CASSRGNQPQHF
J: TRBJ1-1; size: .; V: TRBV10-3; CDR3: CAIIPDPGQMNTEAFF
J: TRBJ1-3; size: .; V: TRBV12-3/TRBV12-4; CDR3: CASSRGTPDTIYF
J: TRBJ2-3; size: .; V: TRBV7-3; CDR3: CASSLMGATTDTQYF
J: TRBJ2-7; size: .; V: TRBV18; CDR3: CASSAGTGTLREQYF